The source of this T cell receptor beta chain is a study of cytomegalovirus exposure and HLA in healthy donors. Study results and caveats: Published work reported that the classifier diagnosed cytomegalovirus status with high specificity and sensitivity.

This clone was seen a few times. Its target is not known. CDR3 length: 14 amino acids. The V and J ends lost 5 bases and 3 bases respectively, with 10 bases between them. In germline, CDR1 is MNHNY, CDR2 SVGAGI (reference sequence). Measured with immunoSEQ multiplex PCR; TCRdb has only the in-frame clones, and not every one. Of roughly 120,000 clones in the sample, roughly 86% are singletons; the top ten hold approximately 4.9%. This chain joins TRBV6-6 and TRBJ1-4, with a possible D match to TRBD1 (6 bases). The receptor was derived from a man between 18 and 29 years old in good health and CMV-seronegative. The sequencing input was PBMCs. The CDR3 DNA reads TGTGCCAGCAGTCAGGGGAGGGCTAATGAAAAACTGTTTTTT. It encodes CASSQGRANEKLFF.